This T cell receptor beta chain was retrieved from a study of T cells in Graves' hyperthyroidism and ophthalmopathy. TCR beta CDR3 regions were amplified from RNA transcripts. Carried out on the TCR CDR3, a first-round RT-PCR used the HTBI primer set. A single record per CDR3 protein comes from TCRdb applying MiXCR to the multiplex PCR reads. The sample holds about 410,000 distinct CDR3 sequences, about 14% seen once. Study-wide results and limits: Appearing also in blood were most of the thyroid clonotypes expanded above 0.001.

CDR1 and CDR2 (germline): KGHDR, SFDVKD. CDR3 length equals 18 residues. With 5 bases clipped from V and 4 bases from J, the junction kept 15 bases outside the gene matches. This clonotype was found many times. Its antigen is currently unknown. The chain has TRBV24-1 and TRBJ2-2; 7 bases match TRBD2. The sequence was obtained from a woman in her thirties with Graves' ophthalmopathy. What was sequenced was blood. The CDR3 loop is CATSGVGRKGGSTGELFF. The CDR3 bases are TGTGCCACCAGTGGAGTCGGGCGAAAGGGAGGGAGCACCGGGGAGCTGTTTTTT.